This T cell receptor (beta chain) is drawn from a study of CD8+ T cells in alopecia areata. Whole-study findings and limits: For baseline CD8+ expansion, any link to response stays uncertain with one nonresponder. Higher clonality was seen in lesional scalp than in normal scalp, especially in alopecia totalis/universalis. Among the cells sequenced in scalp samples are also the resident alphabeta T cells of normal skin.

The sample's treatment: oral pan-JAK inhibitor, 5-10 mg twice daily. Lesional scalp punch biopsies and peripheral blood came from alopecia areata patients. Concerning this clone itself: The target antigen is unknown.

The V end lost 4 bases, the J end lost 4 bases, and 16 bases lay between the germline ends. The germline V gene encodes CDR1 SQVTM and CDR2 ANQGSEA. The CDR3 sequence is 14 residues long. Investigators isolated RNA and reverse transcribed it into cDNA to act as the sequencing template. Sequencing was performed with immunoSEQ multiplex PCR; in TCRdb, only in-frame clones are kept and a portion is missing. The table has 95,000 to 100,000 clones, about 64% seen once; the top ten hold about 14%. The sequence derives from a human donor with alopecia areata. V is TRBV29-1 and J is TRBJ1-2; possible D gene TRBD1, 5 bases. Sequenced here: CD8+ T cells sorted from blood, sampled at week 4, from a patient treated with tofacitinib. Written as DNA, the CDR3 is TGCAGCGTTGTCTCGACAGAAGCATCCTATGGCTACACCTTC. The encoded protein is CSVVSTEASYGYTF.